This section outlines one T cell receptor beta chain sequence together with its context. Its target is unknown. The sample belongs to a study of cytomegalovirus exposure and HLA in healthy donors. Though nominally healthy at sampling, donors likely had unrecorded immune exposures. PCR was performed using 60 Vbeta and 13 Jbeta primers. Sequencing used immunoSEQ multiplex PCR; TCRdb keeps in-frame clones, though not all of them. The sample holds roughly 110,000 clones; about 64% are singletons and the top ten take 8% to 10%. Study results and caveats: By a later analysis, the bulk of CMV-associated TCR beta chains appeared HLA-restricted. Listed as cytomegalovirus-associated were approximately 160 TCR beta chains.

The sequence was collected from a man aged 18 to 30 in good health and CMV-seropositive. Material: PBMCs.

CDR3 in DNA: TGCGCCAGCAGCCAAGTGGGTACCACAGGGTTGTACACTGAAGCTTTCTTT. The encoded protein is CASSQVGTTGLYTEAFF. The chain carries TRBV4-1 and TRBJ1-1; D might be TRBD1 (6 bases). Germline V gene data show CDR1 as MGHRA and CDR2 as YSYEKL. V gave up 1 base and J gave up 3 bases, with 18 bases separating them. The CDR3 loop spans 17 amino acids.